One and the same sample provided the 21 T cell receptor beta chains below, sequenced in a study of T cell changes during pregnancy in multiple sclerosis. Sequenced by immunoSEQ multiplex PCR; TCRdb stores in-frame clones only, minus some. The sample lists around 31,000 clones, 90% seen once, with roughly 4% in the top ten. The sequencing here drew on CD8+ T cells from peripheral blood mononuclear cells, taken in the second trimester of pregnancy. The receptor set was obtained from a female donor with multiple sclerosis, enrolled in a pregnancy study.

This chain links TRBV9 with TRBJ2-1; D unclear. Trimming took off 0 bases at V and 4 bases at J, with 2 bases between the two ends. This CDR3 is 12 amino acids long. Germline CDR1 and CDR2: SGDLS and YYNGEE. DNA of the CDR3: TGTGCCAGCAGCGTAGCTTACAATGAGCAGTTCTTC. This encodes CASSVAYNEQFF. The whole variable domain, remainder taken from reference TRBV9 and TRBJ2-1, is DSGVTQTPKHLITATGQRVTLRCSPRSGDLSVYWYQQSLDQGLQFLIQYYNGEERAKGNILERFSAQQFPDLHSELNLSSLELGDSALYFCASSVAYNEQFFGPGTRLTVL.

This clone has just one count. The V call is TRBV5-1, the J call TRBJ1-1; a possible D gene is TRBD1 (6 bases). There are 15 residues in the CDR3. V was shortened by 2 bases and J by 0 bases, with 11 bases between the two germline ends. Germline lookup yields CDR1 SGHRS and CDR2 YFSETQ. CDR3 protein: CASSLTGPMNTEAFF. The CDR3 DNA sequence: TGCGCCAGCAGCTTAACAGGGCCCATGAACACTGAAGCTTTCTTT.

The chain recombines TRBV9 with TRBJ1-2; no firm D call. Trimming removed 4 bases from V and 4 bases from J, with 17 bases in between. Germline loops: CDR1 SGDLS, CDR2 YYNGEE. The CDR3 consists of 15 residues. The CDR3 reads CASSTPGYGGYGYTF. The DNA of the CDR3 is TGTGCCAGCAGCACCCCCGGTTACGGAGGCTATGGCTACACCTTC.

J is TRBJ2-1 and V is TRBV29-1, with 7 bases matching TRBD1. Germline V gives CDR1 SQVTM, CDR2 ANQGSEA. V shed 6 bases and J 0 bases; nucleotides not matched to a gene: 5. This CDR3 has 14 residues. CDR3 sequence (DNA): TGCAGCGTAGGGACAGCGTCCTCCTACAATGAGCAGTTCTTC. Protein: CSVGTASSYNEQFF.

This clone occurred once. V usage is TRBV9 and J usage is TRBJ1-2; 7 bases line up with TRBD1. V lost 4 bases to trimming and J lost 6 bases; unmatched junction nucleotides: 21. This CDR3 is 18 amino acids long. The germline V gene encodes CDR1 SGDLS and CDR2 YYNGEE. The CDR3 loop is CASSSHQGQLLFLDGYTF. The CDR3 region has the DNA TGTGCCAGCAGCTCACATCAGGGACAGCTCTTATTTTTAGATGGCTACACCTTC.

The gene calls are TRBV28 and TRBJ2-7; 7 bases fit TRBD1. The CDR3 loop spans 17 amino acids. Germline CDR1 is MDHEN and CDR2 is SYDVKM. V was clipped by 6 bases and J by 2 bases; unmatched bases: 16. CDR3 DNA sequence: TGTGCCAGCAGGGGGGACAGAACAGAACCGAGCCCCTACGAGCAGTACTTC. It specifies CASRGDRTEPSPYEQYF.

The chain carries TRBV7-6 and TRBJ2-1; 10 bases line up with TRBD2. The CDR3 contains 16 residues. The V gene end was trimmed by 5 bases and the J gene end by 5 bases; junction bases not matched to a gene: 9. Germline V lookup: CDR1 SGHVS, CDR2 FNYEAQ. The CDR3 spells CASSAVAGGINNEQFF. In DNA, the CDR3 is TGTGCCAGCAGCGCCGTAGCGGGAGGTATCAACAATGAGCAGTTCTTC.

The chain couples TRBV7-9 to TRBJ2-1; 7 nucleotides align to TRBD2. Per germline, CDR1 SEHNR and CDR2 FQNEAQ (reference sequence). CDR3 length: 16 residues. Unmatched junction bases numbered 9, after V lost 5 bases and J lost 2 bases. The CDR3 region has the DNA TGTGCCAGCAGCCCAAGCGGGGTAGGTCCCTACAATGAGCAGTTCTTC. Protein: CASSPSGVGPYNEQFF.

The chain carries TRBV4-3 and TRBJ2-1, with TRBD2 matching over 9 bases. The CDR3 runs 20 residues. V shed 0 bases and J 0 bases; nucleotides not matched to a gene: 12. CDR1 LGHNA and CDR2 YSLEER come from the germline V gene. The CDR3 reads CASSQDPTGTSFSSYNEQFF. In DNA, the CDR3 is TGCGCCAGCAGCCAAGATCCGACCGGGACTAGCTTTAGCTCCTACAATGAGCAGTTCTTC.

The chain employs TRBV5-6 and TRBJ2-3, with TRBD1 matching over 8 bases. The germline V gene encodes CDR1 SGHDT and CDR2 YYEEEE. CDR3 length: 15 residues. V dropped 1 base and J dropped 6; count of bases not matched to a gene: 7. The CDR3 loop reads CASSLSQGAVDTQYF. The CDR3 coding sequence is TGTGCCAGCAGCTTGTCGCAGGGGGCGGTGGATACGCAGTATTTT.

The chain is built from TRBV27 and TRBJ2-2; D is perhaps TRBD1 (5 bases). Germline V gene lookup returns CDR1 MNHEY and CDR2 SMNVEV (reference sequence). V shed 8 bases and J shed 4 bases, with 11 bases lying between them. This CDR3 is 13 amino acids long. CDR3 DNA: TGTGCCAGCTGCTGGCAGGGCACCGGGGAGCTGTTTTTT. This gives the protein CASCWQGTGELFF.

The V call is TRBV7-9, the J call TRBJ2-7; 7 positions agree with TRBD1. The germline CDR1 and CDR2 sequences are SEHNR and FQNEAQ (reference sequence). The junction had 11 bases not matched to a gene; V was cut back by 6 bases and J by 6 bases. The CDR3 sequence is 14 residues long. The CDR3 DNA follows: TGTGCCAGCAGTGAGAGGGGGCGTTTAGGCGAGCAGTACTTC. The encoded protein is CASSERGRLGEQYF.

The chain couples TRBV5-1 to TRBJ1-1; TRBD1 might be the D (6 bases). V was clipped by 0 bases and J by 4 bases, with 22 bases between them. Germline V gene lookup returns CDR1 SGHRS and CDR2 YFSETQ. The CDR3 has 18 amino acids. The CDR3 loop is CASSLGILSGEGGTEAFF. As DNA, the CDR3 is TGCGCCAGCAGCTTGGGAATTTTGTCAGGGGAAGGGGGCACTGAAGCTTTCTTT.

The V and J genes are TRBV25-1 and TRBJ2-7, with 8 bases identical to TRBD2. CDR1 MGHDK and CDR2 SYGVNS come from the germline V gene. CDR3 length: 16 amino acids. With 2 bases clipped from V and 2 bases from J, the junction kept 8 bases outside the gene matches. The CDR3 reads CASSEEWLAGTYEQYF. Here the CDR3 DNA reads TGTGCCAGCAGTGAAGAGTGGCTAGCGGGTACCTACGAGCAGTACTTC.

The chain couples TRBV19 to TRBJ1-1; possibly TRBD1 for D (5 bases). V lost 6 bases and J lost 4, with 9 bases in between. This CDR3 is 12 amino acids long. Per germline, CDR1 LNHDA and CDR2 SQIVND (reference sequence). The CDR3 sequence is CASRPGGTEAFF. The CDR3 DNA is TGTGCCAGTAGGCCCGGGGGCACTGAAGCTTTCTTT.

V usage is TRBV5-4 and J usage is TRBJ2-5; TRBD1 matches at 9 bases. V lost 4 bases, J lost 4 bases, and 8 bases stayed unmatched. The CDR3 length is 15 residues. The germline V gene encodes CDR1 SGHNT and CDR2 YYREEE (reference sequence). CDR3: CASSLRDREAETQYF. In nucleotides, the CDR3 is TGTGCCAGCAGCCTTAGGGACAGGGAGGCAGAGACCCAGTACTTC.

The gene calls are TRBV7-3 and TRBJ1-3, with TRBD1 as a possible D gene (5 bases). The V gene lost 2 bases and the J gene lost 0 bases, with 8 bases spanning the gap. The length of the CDR3 is 15 residues. The germline CDR1 and CDR2 sequences are SGHTA and FQGTGA. The CDR3 is CASSLSGPSGNTIYF. As DNA, the CDR3 is TGTGCCAGCAGCTTATCAGGGCCCTCTGGAAACACCATATATTTT. The full variable domain, its missing parts supplied by reference TRBV7-3 and TRBJ1-3, is GAGVSQTPSNKVTEKGKYVELRCDPISGHTALYWYRQSLGQGPEFLIYFQGTGAADDSGLPNDRFFAVRPEGSVSTLKIQRTERGDSAVYLCASSLSGPSGNTIYFGEGSWLTVV.

The chain links TRBV7-6 to TRBJ2-1; D uncertain. The V and J ends lost 2 bases and 6 bases respectively, with 11 bases between them. CDR1 and CDR2 (germline): SGHVS, FNYEAQ. This CDR3 region has 14 residues. The CDR3 sequence is CASSLLRNVNEQFF. As DNA, the CDR3 is TGTGCCAGCAGCTTACTCAGGAATGTCAATGAGCAGTTCTTC. The complete variable domain, with remaining parts taken from reference TRBV7-6 and TRBJ2-1, reads GAGVSQSPRYKVTKRGQDVALRCDPISGHVSLYWYRQALGQGPEFLTYFNYEAQQDKSGLPNDRFSAERPEGSISTLTIQRTEQRDSAMYRCASSLLRNVNEQFFGPGTRLTVL.

V is TRBV6-6 and J is TRBJ2-1; D is undetermined. This CDR3 comprises 12 residues. Germline V gene sequence: CDR1 MNHNY, CDR2 SVGAGI (reference sequence). V gave up 10 bases and J gave up 6 bases, with 13 bases separating them. This CDR3 is CATLAQSNEQFF. Written as DNA, the CDR3 is TGTGCCACCTTAGCCCAGAGCAATGAGCAGTTCTTC.

The J gene is TRBJ1-1, the V gene TRBV2; a possible D gene is TRBD1 (6 bases). V was shortened by 1 base and J by 1 base, with 16 bases between the two germline ends. Germline-derived CDR1 and CDR2 are SNHLY and FYNNEI. This CDR3 spans 17 amino acids. The CDR3 loop is CASSEEVATGWNTEAFF. Written as DNA, the CDR3 is TGTGCCAGCAGTGAAGAAGTGGCGACAGGATGGAACACTGAAGCTTTCTTT.

The rearrangement links TRBV11-2 to TRBJ2-1, with 9 nucleotides matching TRBD1. CDR1 is SGHAT, CDR2 FQNNGV, per germline. Trimming at V came to 4 bases and at J to 1 base, leaving 2 bases not matched to a gene. CDR3 size: 15 residues. Here the CDR3 reads CASSYGTGSYNEQFF. In DNA form, the CDR3 reads TGTGCCAGCAGCTACGGGACAGGGTCCTACAATGAGCAGTTCTTC. The full variable domain, in which reference TRBV11-2 and TRBJ2-1 provide the parts outside the CDR3, is EAGVAQSPRYKIIEKRQSVAFWCNPISGHATLYWYQQILGQGPKLLIQFQNNGVVDDSQLPKDRFSAERLKGVDSTLKIQPAKLEDSAVYLCASSYGTGSYNEQFFGPGTRLTVL.